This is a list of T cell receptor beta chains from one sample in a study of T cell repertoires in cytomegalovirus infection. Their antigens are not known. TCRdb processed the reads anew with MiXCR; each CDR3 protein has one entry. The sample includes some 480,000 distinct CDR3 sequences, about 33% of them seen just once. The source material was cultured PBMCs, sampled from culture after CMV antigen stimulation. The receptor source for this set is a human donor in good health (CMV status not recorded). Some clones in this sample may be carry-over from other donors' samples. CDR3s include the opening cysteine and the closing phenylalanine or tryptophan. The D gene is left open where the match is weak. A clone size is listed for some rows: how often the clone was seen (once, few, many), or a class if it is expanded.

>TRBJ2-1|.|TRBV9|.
TGTGCCAGCAGCACATACACCGGCAATGAGCAGTTCTTC
CASSTYTGNEQFF
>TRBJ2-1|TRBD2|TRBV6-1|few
TGTGCCAGCGGGTTCGGACTAGCGGTCCAACATGAGCAGTTCTTC
CASGFGLAVQHEQFF
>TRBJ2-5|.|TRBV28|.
TGTGCCAGCGGACGTGCAGGGATCCAGTACTTC
CASGRAGIQYF
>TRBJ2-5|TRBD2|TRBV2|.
TGTGCCAGCGGCGCGGCTAGCGGGAGGGTAACTCAAGAGACCCAGTACTTC
CASGAASGRVTQETQYF
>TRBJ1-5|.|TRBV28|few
TGTGCCAGCAGTTTAAATTTGGGGGGGAATCAGCCCCAGCATTTT
CASSLNLGGNQPQHF
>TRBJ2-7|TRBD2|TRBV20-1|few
TGCAGTGCTAGGGCCCTTGGGGCTAGCGGCTACGAGCAGTACTTC
CSARALGASGYEQYF
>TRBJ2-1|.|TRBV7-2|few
TGTGCCAGCAGCTTAGCTCTAGCTTCCGATGAGCAGTTCTTC
CASSLALASDEQFF
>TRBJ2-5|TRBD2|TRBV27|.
TGTGCCAGCAGTTTAAGAGGGACTAGCGGGAGACTTGGAGAGACCCAGTACTTC
CASSLRGTSGRLGETQYF
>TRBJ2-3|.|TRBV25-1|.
TGTGCCAGCAGTAAGAGGGACCATATCGATACGCAGTATTTT
CASSKRDHIDTQYF
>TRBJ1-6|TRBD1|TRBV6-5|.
TGTGCCAGCAACATAGGTTGGGACAGCTATAATTCACCCCTCCACTTT
CASNIGWDSYNSPLHF
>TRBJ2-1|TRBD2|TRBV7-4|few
TGTGCCAGCAGACCCTGGCCGGGACTAGCCCACAAAAAGAGCTCCTACAATGAGCAGTTCTTC
CASRPWPGLAHKKSSYNEQFF
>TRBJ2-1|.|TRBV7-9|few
TGTGCCAGCAGCTTTAATGGGAGAGTCGATGAGCAGTTCTTC
CASSFNGRVDEQFF
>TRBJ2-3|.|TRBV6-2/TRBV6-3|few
TGTGCCAGCAGTCCCTGGCGGAGCACAGATACGCAGTATTTT
CASSPWRSTDTQYF
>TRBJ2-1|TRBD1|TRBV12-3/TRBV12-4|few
TGTGCCAGCACCCTATGGCTGACAGGGGGATACATAGAGAATGAGCAGTTCTTC
CASTLWLTGGYIENEQFF
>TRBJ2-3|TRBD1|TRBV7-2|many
TGTGCCAGCAGCGCCGGGACAGGGGGCACAGATACGCAGTATTTT
CASSAGTGGTDTQYF
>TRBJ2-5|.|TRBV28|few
TGTGCCAGCAGTGCCGCCGGTACACCCTCGGAGACCCAGTACTTC
CASSAAGTPSETQYF
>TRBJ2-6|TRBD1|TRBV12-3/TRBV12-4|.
TGTGCCAGCAACCCGGGACAGGGGTACGGGGCCAACGTCCTGACTTTC
CASNPGQGYGANVLTF
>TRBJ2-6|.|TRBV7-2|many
TGTGCCAGCGGATGGAAATCTGGGGCCAACGTCCTGACTTTC
CASGWKSGANVLTF
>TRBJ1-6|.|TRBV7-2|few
TGTGCCAGCAGCGCGGGCCTATTACGGGATTCACCCCTCCACTTT
CASSAGLLRDSPLHF
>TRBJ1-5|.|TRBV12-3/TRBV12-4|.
TGTGCCAGCAGTTTGAGGCAGGGTCATCAGCCCCAGCATTTT
CASSLRQGHQPQHF
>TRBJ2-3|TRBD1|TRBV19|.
TGTGCCAGTAGTAGCCGACAGGGTTTGGATACGCAGTATTTT
CASSSRQGLDTQYF
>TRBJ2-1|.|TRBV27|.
TGTGCCAGCAGTCCCCCGTACGAGGGCGGGCAGTTCTTC
CASSPPYEGGQFF
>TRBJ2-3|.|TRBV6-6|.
TGTGCCAGCAGTTATGCGGACACAGATACGCAGTATTTT
CASSYADTDTQYF
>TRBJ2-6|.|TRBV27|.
TGTGCCAGCAGTTTATTGCCAGGCCCCGACTCTGGGGCCAACGTCCTGACTTTC
CASSLLPGPDSGANVLTF